This T cell receptor (beta chain) is drawn from a study of T cells after yellow fever vaccination. Each CDR3 protein is one row after TCRdb ran MiXCR on the 5' RACE reads. The sample consists of 150,000 or so distinct CDR3 sequences, more than 5.5% of them appearing once. Germline V gene sequence: CDR1 MNHEY, CDR2 SVGAGI. V shed 4 bases and J shed 5 bases, with 12 bases lying between them. The CDR3 sequence is 14 residues long. This clonotype was picked up a small number of times. The sample in question was CD4+ T cells sorted from PBMCs, obtained 5 to 6 days after the first yellow fever vaccination. The chain uses TRBV6-5 and TRBJ2-1; tentatively, D is TRBD2 (5 bases). The clonotype originates from a man aged 18 to 30 who received the YFV17D yellow fever vaccine. The CDR3 region is CASSSPDFNNEQFF. CDR3 bases: TGTGCCAGCAGTTCGCCGGACTTTAACAATGAGCAGTTCTTC.